The subject of this entry is one T cell receptor beta chain. This record comes from a study of control samples from healthy donors and cancer patients. The germline CDR1 and CDR2 sequences are SSHAT and FNYEAQ (reference sequence). V was cut by 3 bases and J by 6 bases, with 18 bases left in between. The CDR3 totals 15 residues. Repertoires were generated with immunoSEQ multiplex PCR, while TCRdb's copy carries only in-frame clones and drops some. The data hold 90,000 to 110,000 clones, with approximately 90% observed a single time. This sequence joins TRBV7-7 and TRBJ2-7; D gene uncertain. This receptor was identified in a woman aged 45-65 years in good health. The sample comprised blood. CDR3 coding DNA: TGTGCCAGCAGCTTGTACAGTCCTTCTCGTGGCGAGCAGTACTTC. Amino acids: CASSLYSPSRGEQYF.